Following are 10 T cell receptor beta chains from one sample sequenced in a study (dated by TCRdb to 2016 to 2018). The protocol used for the library was RT-PCR. TCRdb names Illumina MiSeq as the instrument used. The raw public data were reprocessed by TCRdb itself: fastp quality trimming at Q25, MiXCR clonotype calling, in-frame beta chains only. Each entry merges the rows of one CDR3 protein and shows their most common DNA and genes. The sample table lists hundreds of thousands of distinct CDR3 sequences, 14% of them with a count of one. The ten largest clones represent 3.6% of the sample. The sequencing input was memory CD4+ T cells from blood. These receptors were obtained from a female donor in good health, serving as a healthy control.

The rearrangement joins TRBV5-6 to TRBJ2-1, with D tentatively TRBD1 or TRBD2 (5 bases each). Germline lookup yields CDR1 SGHDT and CDR2 YYEEEE. Trimming took off 1 base at V and 0 bases at J, with 14 bases between the two ends. This CDR3 is built from 17 residues. CDR3 residues: CASSLKRDASSYNEQFF. In nucleotides, the CDR3 is TGTGCCAGCAGCTTGAAACGGGACGCTAGCTCCTACAATGAGCAGTTCTTC.

CDR3 bases: TGTGCCAGCAGCATTAGCAGGGGGAATGAGCAGTTCTTC. It encodes CASSISRGNEQFF. The chain links TRBV7-9 to TRBJ2-1; 7 bases align to TRBD1. CDR1 is SEHNR, CDR2 FQNEAQ, per germline (reference sequence). V lost 5 bases, J lost 7 bases, and 5 bases stayed unmatched. The CDR3 is 13 amino acids.

This clonotype was counted between two and nine times. The chain couples TRBV7-2 to TRBJ1-3; no firm D call. The CDR3 contains 14 residues. CDR1 is SGHTA and CDR2 is FQGNSA in the germline V gene. The germline V and J ends were trimmed by 2 bases and 4 bases, with 9 bases remaining between them. The CDR3 protein is CASSLFTDGNTIYF. The DNA for the CDR3 is TGTGCCAGCAGCTTATTTACAGACGGAAACACCATATATTTT.

J is TRBJ1-2 and V is TRBV5-1; 10 bases fit TRBD1. After removal of 4 bases from V and 8 bases from J, the junction contained 8 bases not matched to a gene. Germline CDR1 is SGHRS and CDR2 is YFSETQ. The CDR3 runs 14 residues. CDR3 region: CASSPGQGFDGYTF. CDR3 sequence (DNA): TGCGCCAGCAGCCCGGGACAGGGGTTTGACGGCTACACCTTC.

The chain has TRBV28 and TRBJ2-1; 12 bases are a match to TRBD2. The V and J ends lost 5 bases and 8 bases, in that order; junction bases with no gene match: 7. This CDR3 region has 15 residues. Germline V gene sequence: CDR1 MDHEN, CDR2 SYDVKM. CDR3 sequence: CASSRLAGDMDEQFF. DNA for the CDR3: TGTGCCAGCAGTCGACTAGCGGGAGACATGGATGAGCAGTTCTTC.

This clonotype was recorded a few times. The CDR3 protein is CSAKGQRKSGGIYEQYF. CDR3 DNA: TGCAGTGCTAAGGGACAGAGGAAAAGCGGGGGGATCTACGAGCAGTACTTC. V usage is TRBV20-1 and J usage is TRBJ2-7; the match to TRBD2 covers 9 bases. Germline trimming cut 4 bases from V and 3 bases from J; bases unmatched to any gene: 16. Per the germline V gene, CDR1 is DFQATT and CDR2 is SNEGSKA (reference sequence). The CDR3 is made up of 17 amino acids.

The V and J genes are TRBV19 and TRBJ1-5, with TRBD1 identical over 9 bases. Germline-derived CDR1 and CDR2 are LNHDA and SQIVND (reference sequence). Unmatched junction bases numbered 4, after V lost 5 bases and J lost 2 bases. The CDR3 spans 15 residues. This CDR3 is CASSHRGLGNQPQHF. DNA for the CDR3: TGTGCCAGTAGTCACAGGGGGCTCGGCAATCAGCCCCAGCATTTT. Full variable domain (remainder filled in from reference TRBV19 and TRBJ1-5): DGGITQSPKYLFRKEGQNVTLSCEQNLNHDAMYWYRQDPGQGLRLIYYSQIVNDFQKGDIAEGYSVSREKKESFPLTVTSAQKNPTAFYLCASSHRGLGNQPQHFGDGTRLSIL.

The chain has TRBV29-1 and TRBJ2-5, with a tentative D call TRBD1 (5 bases). This CDR3 has 12 residues. Germline assignment: CDR1 SQVTM and CDR2 ANQGSEA. V lost 4 bases to trimming and J lost 2 bases, with 8 bases between them. In DNA form, the CDR3 reads TGCAGCGTTGGAGACAGTCAAGAGACCCAGTACTTC. Its protein is CSVGDSQETQYF.

Many counts were recorded for this clonotype. This chain joins TRBV7-3 and TRBJ2-2; TRBD1 matches 7 bases. The germline V gene encodes CDR1 SGHTA and CDR2 FQGTGA. This CDR3 comprises 14 residues. The V gene end was trimmed by 4 bases and the J gene end by 3 bases; junction bases not matched to a gene: 2. The CDR3 sequence is CASSWGQHTGELFF. The CDR3 DNA follows: TGTGCCAGCAGCTGGGGACAGCACACCGGGGAGCTGTTTTTT.

CDR3 sequence (DNA): TGTGCCAGCAGTTACTCCGCGACAGGGACCTATGGCTACACCTTC. Amino acid sequence: CASSYSATGTYGYTF. This sequence joins TRBV6-5 and TRBJ1-2, with TRBD1 matching 7 bases. Germline values: CDR1 MNHEY, CDR2 SVGAGI. CDR3 length equals 15 residues. J gave up 4 bases and V 0 bases, and 5 bases lay outside the gene matches.